This is a list of T cell receptor beta chains from one sample in a study of T cell repertoires in cytomegalovirus infection. TCRdb analysed the reads with MiXCR anew, one entry per CDR3 protein. The sample records about 830,000 distinct CDR3 sequences, about 30% being singletons. The antigens for these receptors are not known. Material: cultured CD8+ T cells from PBMCs, obtained from culture after CMV antigen stimulation. The receptors shown here come from a human donor in good health (CMV status not recorded). Some clones in this sample may be carry-over from other donors' samples. Each CDR3 is given without its conserved first and last residue. The order of the fields is V gene, J gene, CDR3 protein.

TRBV27	TRBJ1-5	ATGGQQNNQPQH
TRBV4-1	TRBJ2-7	ASSPGLHYEQY
TRBV28	TRBJ1-2	ASSLRQGIGYT
TRBV11-2	TRBJ1-2	ASSLAPRVGYT
TRBV12-3/TRBV12-4	TRBJ2-5	ASSFGTAPSETQY
TRBV19	TRBJ1-1	ASSIFPGMNTEAF
TRBV7-9	TRBJ1-1	ASSLVTGERGEAF
TRBV27	TRBJ1-1	ASSLAGPGTFTEAF
TRBV6-2/TRBV6-3	TRBJ1-4	ASSYSRRRNEKLF
TRBV7-6	TRBJ2-2	ASSFGLAGILPNTGELF
TRBV27	TRBJ2-5	ASSPAGVGETQY
TRBV19	TRBJ1-4	ASSVGTDATNEKLF
TRBV27	TRBJ1-5	ASSLSVGRDSLYQPQH
TRBV6-6	TRBJ2-5	ASSLTSGGLETQY
TRBV7-9	TRBJ2-1	ASSLVGGDYNEQF
TRBV27	TRBJ2-2	ASSPYPGQSTGELF
TRBV25-1	TRBJ2-2	ASSESVVEYTGELF
TRBV6-5	TRBJ2-2	ASSYQAGMGELF
TRBV24-1	TRBJ1-5	ATSDSARVPQH
TRBV7-6	TRBJ1-2	ASSADGKYGYT
TRBV29-1	TRBJ2-3	SVEPSGTSEDNTDTQY
TRBV7-9	TRBJ2-3	ASRSYSVSGGFTDTQY
TRBV9	TRBJ1-1	ASSVEDGWEAF
TRBV11-2	TRBJ2-2	ASSLDRGGPTGELF
TRBV12-5	TRBJ1-4	ASGLEGAGKNEKLF
TRBV4-2	TRBJ2-4	ASSQATGHPKNIQY
TRBV6-1	TRBJ1-4	ASSPPGAAEKLF
TRBV25-1	TRBJ2-5	ASSEPYRGNSLETQY
TRBV12-3/TRBV12-4	TRBJ1-4	ASSLWTGSYKATNEKLF
TRBV20-1	TRBJ1-4	SARGKGTAWSQLF
TRBV2	TRBJ2-1	ASSETGVTYNEQF
TRBV6-5	TRBJ2-1	ASSWARDRGGNEQF
TRBV6-2/TRBV6-3	TRBJ1-5	ASTQGAGYGNQPQH
TRBV7-2	TRBJ2-7	ASNRVGGDDEQY
TRBV6-1	TRBJ1-2	ASSEGDGRDLYGYT
TRBV28	TRBJ2-2	ASSIPGQGAFGELF
TRBV29-1	TRBJ1-2	SVEDSWQGYT
TRBV2	TRBJ2-7	ASKGGVYEQY
TRBV6-1	TRBJ2-5	ASYGWETQY
TRBV2	TRBJ1-3	ASSEDRASGNTIY
TRBV27	TRBJ1-1	ASSLTGEAPVEAF